These 11 T cell receptor beta chains came from one sample sequenced in a study of T cell responses to AZD1222 COVID-19 vaccine. The assay was immunoSEQ multiplex PCR, and TCRdb's table has in-frame clones only and misses some. The table lists around 160,000 clones, about 88% of them singletons. The sequences come from peripheral blood, collected on day 0 of AZD1222 vaccination. Every receptor here comes from an adult in good health.

The chain recombines TRBV28 with TRBJ1-5, with D maybe TRBD1 (5 bases). V dropped 2 bases and J dropped 5 bases, with 10 bases sitting between them. The CDR3 spans 14 residues. CDR1 MDHEN and CDR2 SYDVKM come from the germline V gene. CDR3 region: CASSLAPGYQPQHF. The CDR3 nucleotides read TGTGCCAGCAGTTTAGCCCCAGGGTATCAGCCCCAGCATTTT.

A note on this clone: Within the sample, other DNA sequences also encode this same CDR3. The genes are TRBV10-1 and TRBJ2-7; the D is unclear. Trimming left V 4 bases short and J 3 bases short, with 1 base between. The CDR3 runs to 10 residues. Germline V CDR1 and CDR2: WNHNN, SYGVQD (reference sequence). For the CDR3, the DNA is TGCGCCAGCAGTGGCTACGAGCAGTACTTC. It codes for CASSGYEQYF.

The chain links TRBV19 to TRBJ1-6; D is undetermined. Looked up from germline, CDR1 is LNHDA and CDR2 is SQIVND (reference sequence). CDR3 size: 14 residues. Trimming took 6 bases from V and 7 from J, leaving 13 bases between them. The CDR3 DNA is TGTGCCAGTAGGCCTAGAGGGAGCAATTCACCCCTCCACTTT. Its protein product is CASRPRGSNSPLHF.

The J gene is TRBJ2-1, the V gene TRBV7-2; TRBD2 agrees at 14 bases. J lost 5 bases, V lost 1 base, and 7 bases had no gene match. This CDR3 comprises 18 residues. Germline V gene sequence: CDR1 SGHTA, CDR2 FQGNSA. The CDR3 region has the DNA TGTGCCAGCAGCTTAGGTGTTAGGACTAGCGGGAGGAACAATGAGCAGTTCTTC. Amino acids: CASSLGVRTSGRNNEQFF.

J is TRBJ2-1 and V is TRBV5-1; D remains ambiguous. V was cut by 0 bases and J by 0 bases, with 7 bases left in between. This CDR3 has 15 amino acids. Germline loops: CDR1 SGHRS, CDR2 YFSETQ. CDR3 DNA: TGCGCCAGCAGCTTGGACAGCCGCTCCTACAATGAGCAGTTCTTC. Protein sequence: CASSLDSRSYNEQFF.

The J gene is TRBJ2-7, the V gene TRBV29-1; possibly TRBD2 for D (5 bases). The CDR3 runs 11 residues. Germline CDR1 SQVTM, CDR2 ANQGSEA. V lost 5 bases and J 4 bases, leaving 9 bases between the germline ends. The CDR3 is CSVWTFYEQYF. The CDR3 coding sequence is TGCAGCGTTTGGACTTTTTACGAGCAGTACTTC.

V is TRBV25-1 and J is TRBJ1-6; D remains ambiguous. Germline CDR1 reads MGHDK; CDR2 reads SYGVNS. The CDR3 spans 14 residues. The V end lost 3 bases, the J end lost 12 bases, and 15 bases lay between the germline ends. The CDR3 spells CASSEGYNPIPLHF. In nucleotides, the CDR3 is TGTGCCAGCAGTGAGGGTTACAACCCCATACCCCTCCACTTT.

The genes are TRBV11-2 and TRBJ2-2; D is perhaps TRBD2 (6 bases). Germline lookup yields CDR1 SGHAT and CDR2 FQNNGV. CDR3 length: 14 residues. Trimming stripped 2 bases from V and 5 bases from J, with 9 bases between. In nucleotides, the CDR3 is TGTGCCAGCAGCTTAACCCGGGGGACCGGGGAGCTGTTTTTT. Its protein product is CASSLTRGTGELFF.

The chain combines TRBV5-4 with TRBJ1-3; 7 bases are a match to TRBD1. J gave up 4 bases and V 3 bases, and 7 bases lay outside the gene matches. CDR1 SGHNT and CDR2 YYREEE come from the germline V gene (reference sequence). This CDR3 has 15 residues. Here the CDR3 reads CASSSGRDSGNTIYF. In DNA, the CDR3 is TGTGCCAGCAGCTCCGGTCGGGACAGCGGAAACACCATATATTTT.

In nucleotides, the CDR3 is TGTGCCAGCAGTGACACTGGATACAATGAGCAGTTCTTC. Residues: CASSDTGYNEQFF. This chain links TRBV6-4 with TRBJ2-1; D remains unclear. CDR1 and CDR2 (germline): MRHNA, SNTAGT. V lost 2 bases and J 4 bases, leaving 6 bases between the germline ends. The CDR3 length is 13 residues.

The rearrangement joins TRBV28 to TRBJ2-3; 9 bases agree with TRBD2. V lost 4 bases, J lost 3 bases, and 11 bases stayed unmatched. Germline-derived CDR1 and CDR2 are MDHEN and SYDVKM. CDR3 length: 17 residues. The CDR3 bases are TGTGCCAGCAGTTCCGGGACTAGCAGGAGGGTGACAGATACGCAGTATTTT. It specifies CASSSGTSRRVTDTQYF. Full variable domain (remainder filled in from reference TRBV28 and TRBJ2-3): DVKVTQSSRYLVKRTGEKVFLECVQDMDHENMFWYRQDPGLGLRLIYFSYDVKMKEKGDIPEGYSVSREKKERFSLILESASTNQTSMYLCASSSGTSRRVTDTQYFGPGTRLTVL.